Following are 20 T cell receptor beta chains from one sample sequenced in a study of blood T cell repertoires in COVID-19 (dated by TCRdb to 2019 to 2021). Library preparation used the immunoSEQ multiplex PCR assay. What TCRdb holds here is the immuneACCESS table cut down to in-frame rearrangements. Part of the clones is not present; checked against another copy, under half of the missing clones reflect an unresolved V gene, and the others are unexplained. A total of about 130,000 clones appear in this sample, about 75% of them only once. Jointly, the top ten make up about 18% of the sample. Specimen: peripheral blood. These receptors were taken from a man at least 80 years old with acute or convalescent COVID-19.

The genes are TRBV18 and TRBJ1-2, with D possibly being TRBD1 (6 bases). This CDR3 spans 11 amino acids. Germline V gene lookup returns CDR1 KGHSH and CDR2 LQKENI. The ends were cut back, 5 bases at V and 7 bases at J, with 8 bases in the middle. In DNA, the CDR3 is TGTGCCAGCTCATTCAGGGGTGGCTACACCTTC. Protein product: CASSFRGGYTF.

The chain recombines TRBV5-1 with TRBJ1-2, with TRBD1 as a possible D gene (5 bases). The germline gives CDR1 SGHRS, CDR2 YFSETQ. CDR3 length: 13 residues. Between the trimmed V and J ends, which lost 0 bases and 4 bases, there was a span of 7 bases. For the CDR3, the DNA is TGCGCCAGCAGCTTGGCGGGGGTCTATGGCTACACCTTC. Residues: CASSLAGVYGYTF.

V is TRBV18 and J is TRBJ2-1, with TRBD2 as a possible D gene (6 bases). CDR1 KGHSH and CDR2 LQKENI come from the germline V gene. V lost 2 bases to trimming and J lost 14 bases, with 16 bases between them. The CDR3 runs to 13 residues. The CDR3 DNA is TGTGCCAGCTCACCAGATGCGGGGACGGGGGAGTTCTTC. Translation gives CASSPDAGTGEFF.

V is TRBV7-9 and J is TRBJ2-1; the match to TRBD1 covers 10 bases. Losses at the gene ends were 5 bases for V and 6 bases for J; bases not matched to a gene: 10. The CDR3 contains 16 residues. CDR1 is SEHNR and CDR2 is FQNEAQ in the germline V gene (reference sequence). The DNA for the CDR3 is TGTGCCAGCAGCCCCAGAGGGACAGGGGCCCTCAATGAGCAGTTCTTC. It translates to CASSPRGTGALNEQFF. Filled out from reference TRBV7-9 and TRBJ2-1, the complete variable domain reads DTGVSQNPRHKITKRGQNVTFRCDPISEHNRLYWYRQTLGQGPEFLTYFQNEAQLEKSRLLSDRFSAERPKGSFSTLEIQRTEQGDSAMYLCASSPRGTGALNEQFFGPGTRLTVL.

This rearrangement joins TRBV5-1 to TRBJ1-2, with 9 bases identical to TRBD1. CDR1 SGHRS and CDR2 YFSETQ come from the germline V gene. The CDR3 extends over 15 amino acids. With V trimmed by 0 bases and J by 2 bases, 2 bases remained unmatched. The CDR3 DNA reads TGCGCCAGCAGCTTGGAAGGGACAGGGAACTATGGCTACACCTTC. This codes for CASSLEGTGNYGYTF.

The rearrangement links TRBV6-6 to TRBJ1-1; D gene uncertain. The CDR3 has 13 residues. Germline CDR1 and CDR2: MNHNY and SVGAGI (reference sequence). V lost 6 bases to trimming and J lost 4 bases, with 12 bases between them. In DNA form, the CDR3 reads TGTGCCAGCAGGGAGGGATTGGCCACTGAAGCTTTCTTT. As protein: CASREGLATEAFF.

The rearrangement links TRBV10-3 to TRBJ2-2; TRBD1 agrees at 9 bases. The junction had 16 bases not matched to a gene; V was cut back by 10 bases and J by 1 base. Per the germline V gene, CDR1 is ENHRY and CDR2 is SYGVKD. The CDR3 is 18 amino acids. CDR3 nucleotide sequence: TGTGCCACCGCGGGGACAGGGCGAAATCCAGAGAACACCGGGGAGCTGTTTTTT. Translated: CATAGTGRNPENTGELFF.

The V call is TRBV6-5, the J call TRBJ2-1; 8 bases line up with TRBD1. V lost 5 bases to trimming and J lost 2 bases; unmatched junction nucleotides: 5. CDR1 and CDR2 from the germline V gene are MNHEY and SVGAGI. The CDR3 consists of 15 residues. The CDR3 loop reads CASSPDRVTYNEQFF. The CDR3 DNA follows: TGTGCCAGCAGTCCGGACAGGGTAACCTACAATGAGCAGTTCTTC.

The genes are TRBV28 and TRBJ1-6, with D possibly TRBD1 on 5 matching bases. Germline CDR1 is MDHEN and CDR2 is SYDVKM. The CDR3 runs to 14 residues. V was cut by 3 bases and J by 6 bases, with 9 bases left in between. The CDR3 spells CASSLPGFNSPLHF. The DNA for the CDR3 is TGTGCCAGCAGTTTGCCAGGGTTTAATTCACCCCTCCACTTT.

The chain has TRBV19 and TRBJ1-6; the match to TRBD1 covers 8 bases. V shed 11 bases, J shed 7 bases, and the junction held 10 bases outside the gene matches. The CDR3 runs 14 residues. CDR1 LNHDA and CDR2 SQIVND come from the germline V gene (reference sequence). As DNA, the CDR3 is TGTGCCTGCCGCGGACAGGGCTACAATTCACCCCTCCACTTT. Its translation is CACRGQGYNSPLHF. The variable domain in full, completed from reference TRBV19 and TRBJ1-6, reads DGGITQSPKYLFRKEGQNVTLSCEQNLNHDAMYWYRQDPGQGLRLIYYSQIVNDFQKGDIAEGYSVSREKKESFPLTVTSAQKNPTAFYLCACRGQGYNSPLHFGNGTRLTVT.

The chain is built from TRBV6-6 and TRBJ2-2; D might be TRBD1 (6 bases). V was cut by 2 bases and J by 4 bases, with 11 bases left in between. The CDR3 contains 15 residues. Per the germline V gene, CDR1 is MNHNY and CDR2 is SVGAGI (reference sequence). CDR3 residues: CASSYPQTGTGELFF. The CDR3 DNA is TGTGCCAGCAGTTACCCCCAGACAGGCACCGGGGAGCTGTTTTTT.

The chain carries TRBV7-9 and TRBJ2-2; no definite D call. CDR1 and CDR2 from the germline V gene are SEHNR and FQNEAQ (reference sequence). The CDR3 totals 13 residues. Trimming cost V 6 bases and J 2 bases, with 7 bases left between them. CDR3 sequence: CASRRRNTGELFF. DNA for the CDR3: TGTGCCAGCAGGCGAAGAAACACCGGGGAGCTGTTTTTT.

This rearrangement joins TRBV2 to TRBJ1-3; no definite D call. CDR3 length equals 15 residues. Germline lookup yields CDR1 SNHLY and CDR2 FYNNEI. Trimming left V 2 bases short and J 0 bases short, with 8 bases between. CDR3 in amino acids: CASSEKKHSGNTIYF. The CDR3 DNA is TGTGCCAGCAGTGAAAAAAAACACTCTGGAAACACCATATATTTT.

The chain carries TRBV29-1 and TRBJ2-5; 7 bases line up with TRBD2. Trimming took 3 bases from V and 1 from J; bases not matched to a gene: 5. CDR3 length: 14 residues. Germline lookup yields CDR1 SQVTM and CDR2 ANQGSEA. CDR3: CSVDGGGTQETQYF. In nucleotides, the CDR3 is TGCAGCGTTGATGGGGGGGGAACCCAAGAGACCCAGTACTTC.

The J gene is TRBJ2-7, the V gene TRBV11-3; tentatively, D is TRBD1 (5 bases). V was pared by 1 base and J by 1 base, with 20 bases between. There are 18 residues in the CDR3. Germline V gene data show CDR1 as SGHNT and CDR2 as YENEEA. The CDR3 bases are TGTGCCAGCAGCTTAGCACTTCTGGTCAGGGTTTTTTCCTACGAGCAGTACTTC. Its protein product is CASSLALLVRVFSYEQYF.

The chain couples TRBV7-2 to TRBJ2-7; 15 bases fit TRBD2. Per germline, CDR1 SGHTA and CDR2 FQGNSA. The CDR3 loop spans 16 amino acids. V shed 1 base and J 2 bases; nucleotides not matched to a gene: 0. The CDR3 here is CASSLGTSGGAYEQYF. The CDR3 DNA is TGTGCCAGCAGCTTAGGGACTAGCGGGGGGGCCTACGAGCAGTACTTC.

J is TRBJ1-1 and V is TRBV6-5, with no clear D. V dropped 11 bases and J dropped 1 base, with 14 bases sitting between them. Germline V gene data show CDR1 as MNHEY and CDR2 as SVGAGI. This CDR3 is 13 amino acids long. CDR3 residues: CAARHLSNTEAFF. CDR3 in DNA: TGTGCCGCCCGACACCTCTCGAACACTGAAGCTTTCTTT.

This chain uses TRBV5-1 with TRBJ2-5, with D possibly TRBD2 on 6 matching bases. The CDR3 covers 16 residues. Deletions cut 4 bases from V and 0 bases from J, with 16 bases between. CDR1 is SGHRS, CDR2 YFSETQ, per germline. CDR3 residues: CASSPERVGDQETQYF. DNA for the CDR3: TGCGCCAGCAGCCCGGAGCGGGTCGGGGACCAAGAGACCCAGTACTTC. Full variable domain (rest looked up from reference TRBV5-1 and TRBJ2-5): KAGVTQTPRYLIKTRGQQVTLSCSPISGHRSVSWYQQTPGQGLQFLFEYFSETQRNKGNFPGRFSGRQFSNSRSEMNVSTLELGDSALYLCASSPERVGDQETQYFGPGTRLLVL.

This clone has a handful of counts. The gene calls are TRBV7-8 and TRBJ2-7, with D perhaps matching TRBD1 (6 bases). CDR3 size: 14 residues. Germline V lookup: CDR1 SGHVS, CDR2 FQNEAQ. Trimming took 5 bases from V and 7 from J, leaving 18 bases between them. The CDR3 DNA reads as TGTGCCAGCAGCCTAACGGACAGTCAAGGGGAGCAGTACTTC. This gives the protein CASSLTDSQGEQYF. The full variable domain, completed using reference TRBV7-8 and TRBJ2-7, is GAGVSQSPRYKVAKRGQDVALRCDPISGHVSLFWYQQALGQGPEFLTYFQNEAQLDKSGLPSDRFFAERPEGSVSTLKIQRTQQEDSAVYLCASSLTDSQGEQYFGPGTRLTVT.

V and J are TRBV7-2 and TRBJ1-2; TRBD1 matches at 9 bases. The germline V gene has CDR1 SGHTA and CDR2 FQGNSA. This CDR3 region has 15 residues. Trimming at V came to 1 base and at J to 5 bases, leaving 5 bases not matched to a gene. This chain's CDR3 is CASSLDPTGGYGYTF. As DNA, the CDR3 is TGTGCCAGCAGCTTAGATCCGACAGGGGGGTATGGCTACACCTTC.